The 10 T cell receptor beta chains below come from one sample, sequenced in a study of T cells expressing NK-cell markers. From the 5' RACE reads, TCRdb lists one entry per CDR3 protein and no DNA. Its clone listing holds about 260,000 distinct CDR3 sequences. The specimen sequenced was blood T cells: a sorted CD56 or NKG2C T cell subset, CD4+ or CD8+ T cells, or bulk PBMC T cells (not recorded which). Source of these receptors: a woman aged 18-70 years in good health.

The chain links TRBV5-5 to TRBJ1-2; TCRdb designates TRBD1, a call that cannot be tested without DNA. Germline lookup yields CDR1 SGHKS and CDR2 YYEKEE (reference sequence). CDR3 size: 15 residues. Here the CDR3 reads CASSPSQGAYYGYTF. The whole variable domain, filled in from reference TRBV5-5 and TRBJ1-2, reads DAGVTQSPTHLIKTRGQQVTLRCSPISGHKSVSWYQQVLGQGPQFIFQYYEKEERGRGNFPDRFSARQFPNYSSELNVNALLLGDSALYLCASSPSQGAYYGYTFGSGTRLTVV.

The chain carries TRBV4-3 and TRBJ2-1; there is no DNA to check the TCRdb D call of TRBD2. CDR1 LGHNA and CDR2 YSLEER come from the germline V gene. The CDR3 runs 14 residues. The CDR3 spells CASSQGLVVDEQFF.

CDR3 protein: CASSLFGLLGGELFF. The rearrangement links TRBV7-2 to TRBJ2-2. Per the germline V gene, CDR1 is SGHTA and CDR2 is FQGNSA. CDR3 length: 15 amino acids.

V gene TRBV4-3 combines with J gene TRBJ2-2; lacking DNA, the TRBD1 call made by TCRdb goes unchecked. This CDR3 region has 15 residues. Germline V gives CDR1 LGHNA, CDR2 YSLEER. The CDR3 spells CASSQGQGSTGELFF.

The chain combines TRBV20-1 with TRBJ1-1; TCRdb indicates TRBD1, and absent DNA this call remains unverified. Germline CDR1 and CDR2: DFQATT and SNEGSKA (reference sequence). The CDR3 totals 19 residues. The CDR3 protein is CSARPRPGQGRRSNTEAFF.

The chain recombines TRBV5-1 with TRBJ2-1; as DNA is missing, the TRBD2 call by TCRdb cannot be tested. The CDR3 runs to 15 residues. Germline lookup yields CDR1 SGHRS and CDR2 YFSETQ. The CDR3: CASKPSPPTYNEQFF. The complete variable domain, with remaining parts taken from reference TRBV5-1 and TRBJ2-1, reads KAGVTQTPRYLIKTRGQQVTLSCSPISGHRSVSWYQQTPGQGLQFLFEYFSETQRNKGNFPGRFSGRQFSNSRSEMNVSTLELGDSALYLCASKPSPPTYNEQFFGPGTRLTVL.

The rearrangement joins TRBV6-5 to TRBJ2-2; TCRdb's D call, TRBD1, is unchecked because there is no DNA. The CDR3 has 16 residues. Germline CDR1 and CDR2: MNHEY and SVGAGI. The CDR3 spells CASRRTGTTNTGELFF.

V and J are TRBV5-1 and TRBJ1-1. Germline CDR1 reads SGHRS; CDR2 reads YFSETQ. This CDR3 contains 14 residues. CDR3 in amino acids: CASTEAGSNTEAFF.

The chain is built from TRBV12-3 or TRBV12-4 and TRBJ2-5; TCRdb's D call of TRBD1 is untestable without DNA. The CDR3 extends over 13 amino acids. The CDR3 spells CASSLETVETQYF.

This chain connects TRBV29-1 to TRBJ2-5. This CDR3 region has 11 residues. CDR1 and CDR2 (germline): SQVTM, ANQGSEA. This chain's CDR3 is CSVDRVETQYF. The full variable domain, completed using reference TRBV29-1 and TRBJ2-5, is SAVISQKPSRDICQRGTSLTIQCQVDSQVTMMFWYRQQPGQSLTLIATANQGSEATYESGFVIDKFPISRPNLTFSTLTVSNMSPEDSSIYLCSVDRVETQYFGPGTRLLVL.